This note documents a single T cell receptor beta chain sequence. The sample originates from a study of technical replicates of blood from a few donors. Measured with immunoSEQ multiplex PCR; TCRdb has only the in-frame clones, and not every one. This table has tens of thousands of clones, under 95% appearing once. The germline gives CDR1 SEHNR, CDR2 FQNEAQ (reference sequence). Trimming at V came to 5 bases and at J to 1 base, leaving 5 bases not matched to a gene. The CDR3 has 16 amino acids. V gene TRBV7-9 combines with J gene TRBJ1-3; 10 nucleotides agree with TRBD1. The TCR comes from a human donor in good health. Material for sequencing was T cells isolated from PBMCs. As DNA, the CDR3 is TGTGCCAGCAGCCCTCGGACAGGGGGTTCTGGAAACACCATATATTTT. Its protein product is CASSPRTGGSGNTIYF.